The text below deals with one T cell receptor (beta chain). The table lists this clonotype with a few counts. This clone's antigen is unknown. Per-base qualities were not stored, and no clone one base away is much larger. The sample comes from a study of blood T cells in healthy people across ages (dated by TCRdb to between 2014 and 2017). For context, the study as a whole: In model experiments, template switching captured roughly one uniquely barcoded TCR beta cDNA molecule for every two T cells. Age-related changes in TCR beta repertoire diversity were measured in the study by deep sequencing normalized with unique cDNA molecular identifiers. The donors were split into four age groups: young (average 16 years), middle-aged (roughly 39), aged (around 67) and long-lived (about 82). For two donors (one aged 18 to 30 and one aged 80 or older), the study analyzed two additional independent replicas of 1 million unique cDNA reads from the same blood draw.

V trim: 1 base; J trim: 3 bases; unmatched bases: 1. Including the terminal cysteine and phenylalanine, the CDR3 comprises 15 residues. Here the CDR3 DNA is all that survives: 45 bases in frame from base 1. The germline V gene provides CDR1 SGHAT and CDR2 FQNNGV. Library construction relied on 5' RACE. Instrument used: Illumina HiSeq 2500. A second PCR of about 6 to 12 cycles was run with a J-beta primer mix and a sample-barcoded 5' primer. A template-switch 5' adaptor carrying 12 random nucleotides introduced a unique molecular identifier onto each TCR beta cDNA molecule. At least 3 million CDR3-containing paired-end reads were obtained from each sample. First-strand cDNA was synthesized from all RNA with the Mint cDNA synthesis kit, primed by a TRBC-specific oligonucleotide. Following uracil-DNA glycosylase treatment, all cDNA underwent a first 18-cycle PCR with the universal primers M1SS and BC2_uni_R. The authors' analysis ran thus. For normalization, 1 million high-quality reads, each with a distinct molecular identifier, were randomly selected from each sample. Instead of being binned into consensus sequences, reads with shared molecular identifiers were discarded. MiTCR, set to a Q25 quality threshold and the strictest error-elimination algorithm, was used for CDR3 identification, clonotype clustering and error correction. Lower-bound total TCR beta diversity was estimated with a nonparametric unseen species model using Euler transformation. In TCRdb, the public reads were trimmed at Q25 with fastp and aligned with MiXCR, with productive beta chains retained. For every CDR3 protein sequence, its rows merge into one entry that carries the most common genes and DNA. TCRdb's processing, not the study's, gives the V and J calls here. This sample comprises hundreds of thousands of distinct CDR3 sequences, roughly 25% of them detected only once. Together, the top ten hold roughly 9% of the sample.

The donors were 40 or so Caucasian individuals from Russia, aged roughly 6 to 95 years, who were systemically healthy. Around 10 milliliters of peripheral blood were collected from each donor into EDTA-treated Vacutainer tubes. Ficoll-Paque density-gradient centrifugation was used to isolate PBMCs, with at least 7 million obtained per sample. Trizol reagent was used to extract total RNA from the PBMCs, yielding at least 5 micrograms per sample. Naive CD45RAhigh/CD27high T cell percentages were measured by flow cytometry on a PBMC aliquot from every donor. The paper as a whole reports these results and caveats: Estimates of total diversity from one million sequenced T cells were regarded as lower bounds and underestimates. The long-lived group showed more naive CD4+ T cells, fewer expanded clones and increased TCR diversity than the aged group, suggesting age selection. Observed TCR beta diversity per million T cells fell roughly linearly with age, and a significant reduction was already apparent by age around 40. Because the CMV infection status of the donors was unknown, age-related changes in expanded clonotypes may potentially have been confounded. A strong correlation was found between observed TCR beta diversity and the percentage of naive T cells measured by flow cytometry. Since profiling was done on bulk unsorted PBMCs, naive and antigen-experienced compartments could not be conclusively compared.

The sample also formed part of further work on T cells of mothers and their children. In that second paper, the authors write: The donors were nine systemically healthy Caucasian individuals, made up of three mothers and their six children. cDNA synthesis consumed the entire amount of extracted RNA, loaded at approximately 1.6 ug RNA in each 15 ul reaction. In the second PCR, the M1S primer introduced both the sample barcodes and 2-4 random nucleotides. Each mother yielded over 8.5 million TCR beta CDR3 reads and each child 2.5 million to 3 million reads. TCR recombination output is similarly shaped by thymic selection in related and unrelated pairs, with a minor effect exerted by inherited differences. Related mother-child pairs always showed normalized repertoire overlap that was slightly higher than in unrelated mother-child pairs, though the difference was never significant. No persistent microchimeric T cell clones were found, with a detection sensitivity of 80 to 100 clones per million clonotypes. Deep NGS was used in the study to compare the TCR beta repertoires of mothers and children and to look for features that separate related mother-child pairs from unrelated individuals. The mean age was approximately 41 +/- 4 years for the mothers and approximately 11 +/- 4 years for the children. After adapter ligation with NEBNext reagents, the libraries were sequenced on Illumina HiSeq 2000 with 100+100 nt paired-end reads. Mother and child libraries were prepared a month apart and sequenced in separate runs to prevent cross-contamination. Each donor had between roughly 450,000 and 2,300,000 distinct TCR beta clonotypes identified. Naive TCR beta clonotypes were estimated from low-frequency clonotypes matched to each donor's FACS-determined naive share, without sorting.

Sequencing was carried out using blood. The V gene is TRBV11-2 and the J gene is TRBJ2-1, with 9 bases aligning to TRBD2. The TCR sequence derives from a boy aged 10-17 years in good health. The CDR3 protein: CASSLGTSDYNEQFF. The base sequence is TGTGCCAGCAGCTTAGGGACTAGCGACTACAATGAGCAGTTCTTC. Beyond the CDR3, the reference TRBV11-2 and TRBJ2-1 genes provide the residues; the full variable domain reads: EAGVAQSPRYKIIEKRQSVAFWCNPISGHATLYWYQQILGQGPKLLIQFQNNGVVDDSQLPKDRFSAERLKGVDSTLKIQPAKLEDSAVYLCASSLGTSDYNEQFFGPGTRLTVL.